A single TCR beta chain is shown here with its context. In this sample, this clone turned up a few times. The clone's antigen remains unknown. No quality values exist for individual bases; no much larger clone is one base distant. The immunoSEQ two-step, bias-controlled multiplex PCR assay was used to amplify TRB CDR3 regions from genomic DNA. Sequencing of CDR3 libraries was carried out on an Illumina NextSeq 500. Concerning the study's data processing: Initial alignment and bioinformatics, including bias normalization against synthetic CDR3 analogs, were performed with the immunoSEQ Analyzer platform. Annotation of V, D and J genes followed the definitions in the IMGT database. For further TRBV analyses, VDJtools version 1.1.10 and the R package tcR version 2.2.1.11 were used with default settings. For the GLIPH analysis, version 1.0 was run with default settings. For CDR3 sequences with at least 5 reads, significant changes in clonotype frequency were assessed with a 2-sided binomial test and Benjamini-Hochberg correction (alpha = 0.01). TCRdb carries this immuneACCESS record with in-frame sequences only. Its versions omit some clonotypes, under half of them owing to an unresolved V gene in the studies checked, with the rest unexplained. V, J and clone size derive from that table, while D and trimming were established from the DNA sequence. This sample lists several thousand clones; roughly 70% were detected once. The ten largest clones represent 25% to 35% of the sample.

These data are taken from a study of T cell therapy after organ transplantation (dated by TCRdb to the late 2010s). Looking at the study overall: Therapy products were autologous CMV-specific T cells expanded in vitro for roughly 15 days with a peptide pool of 30 HLA class I and II CMV epitopes. Long-term post-therapy samples were available for only about 80% of the 10 patients. Among the approximately ten patients, eight were classed as clinical responders, while two were classed as nonresponders. A median of 1.92 x 10^8 CMV-specific T cells was administered to patients across 2 to 6 intravenous infusions. An open-label phase I trial of autologous CMV-specific adoptive T cell therapy in solid-organ transplant recipients was the basis for the study, which was a follow-up TRBV repertoire analysis. Patients were given up to 6 doses of T cells at 2-week intervals and were followed for roughly seven months after finishing therapy. Short-term post-therapy blood samples were obtained 4 to 8 weeks after therapy was completed. Broader findings and caveats from the paper: The small number of expansions detected in nonresponders may be due to reduced sample coverage caused by poor CD8+ T cell yield. The small cohort prevented assessing confounders such as concurrent antirejection and antiviral medications. Fold change in CD8 clonality after therapy was inversely correlated with pretherapy clonality, suggesting that less biased repertoires were more receptive to remodeling. Post-therapy reconstitution appeared to include both transferred clonotypes and endogenous clonotypes not detected in the therapy products. Marked pretherapy clonal expansions with minimal repertoire change after therapy were observed in nonresponders.

The time point tag for this specimen amounts to: 4-8 weeks after completion of therapy. Solid-organ transplant recipients with drug-resistant/recurrent cytomegalovirus were included as patients. About ten trial participants were selected for repertoire analysis based on availability of post-therapy peripheral blood mononuclear cells. Viable CD3+CD8+CD4- lymphocytes were isolated from PBMCs by sorting on a BD FACSAria III. The Qiagen DNeasy Kit was used to extract genomic DNA from sorted cells. From a lookup of the germline V gene, CDR1 and CDR2 are MGHRA and YSYEKL. Between the V and J ends, shortened by 3 bases and 3 bases respectively, the junction contains 18 bases. From cysteine to phenylalanine, the CDR3 is 17 amino acids long. The entry retains the CDR3 DNA only, 51 bases that are in frame from base 1.

Sequenced here: CD8+ T cells from blood, sampled after autologous CMV-specific T cell therapy. The chain uses TRBV4-1 and TRBJ1-5; no D gene is confidently identified. The origin of this receptor is a human patient who had received a solid organ transplant and had CMV disease. After a transplant, the donor of the graft may account for some T cells. The DNA reads TGCGCCAGCAGCCAGGCGCCGGGCTCCGGTTACAATCAGCCCCAGCATTTT. Translated, this gives CASSQAPGSGYNQPQHF.